What follows describes a single T cell receptor (beta chain). No antigen is known for it. Germline lookup yields CDR1 MNHEY and CDR2 SMNVEV (reference sequence). This CDR3 spans 14 amino acids. The trim removed 4 bases at V and 2 bases at J, leaving 5 bases unmatched. Only in-frame clones appear in the TCRdb table, and some are missing; sequencing was by immunoSEQ multiplex PCR. Of hundreds of thousands of clones listed, around four fifths are singletons. This specimen comes from a study of cytomegalovirus exposure and HLA in healthy donors. General study points: In vitro data verified three CMV-associated chains as specific for CMV antigens. The listing of 150 or so TCR beta chains classed them as cytomegalovirus-associated. In the 120 or so validation repertoires, about 94% of cluster scores exceeded 0, per a later analysis.

This clonotype originated in a woman under 40 in good health and CMV-seropositive. The chain has TRBV27 and TRBJ2-7; 7 nucleotides match TRBD1. Sequencing was performed on PBMCs. The DNA of the CDR3 is TGTGCCAGCAGTTCCCCGGACAGGCCCTACGAGCAGTACTTC. Its protein product is CASSSPDRPYEQYF.